This TCR beta chain is drawn from a study of T cells after yellow fever vaccination. Study background: Low-cell-number fractions underwent preparation using SMART-Seq v4 Ultra Low Input.

In making TCR cDNA, 5'RACE template switching added a universal primer site and UMIs to it. One entry per CDR3 protein, called by TCRdb with MiXCR from the 5' RACE reads. The sample carries about 310,000 distinct CDR3 sequences, around 3.9% recorded once. This clonotype occurred many times. Its antigen is still unknown. Study results and caveats: In post-booster samples, most primary-vaccination clones reappeared (approximately 95% CD4, 88% CD8). CD4 and CD8 compartments shared a small share of clonotypes, likely from convergent recombination.

The sequence came from a man younger than 35 who received the YFV17D yellow fever vaccine. The source was PBMCs, collected on the day of the yellow fever booster vaccination.

CDR3 region: CASRQNPAGLGWAEQFF. CDR3 DNA: TGTGCCAGCCGGCAAAACCCGGCGGGCCTTGGGTGGGCTGAGCAGTTCTTC. This chain links TRBV7-2 with TRBJ2-1; possible D gene TRBD2, 5 bases. The germline gives CDR1 SGHTA, CDR2 FQGNSA. CDR3 length equals 17 residues. V was pared by 8 bases and J by 9 bases, with 29 bases between.